Below are 27 T cell receptor beta chains sequenced from a single sample in a study of blood T cell repertoires in COVID-19. Here immunoSEQ multiplex PCR was the method, and the copy in TCRdb shows in-frame clones only, minus some. The sample records approximately 70,000 clones, 75% to 90% being singletons. The sequencing sample was made of peripheral blood. All receptors derive from a man aged 70 or older who had recovered from COVID-19.

This clone has just one count. The chain is built from TRBV7-9 and TRBJ2-7; D is perhaps TRBD1 (5 bases). Germline CDR1 SEHNR, CDR2 FQNEAQ (reference sequence). The V end lost 5 bases, the J end lost 1 base, and 9 bases lay between the germline ends. This CDR3 spans 13 amino acids. CDR3 amino acids: CASSDSGSYEQYF. CDR3 nucleotides: TGTGCCAGCAGCGACAGTGGATCCTACGAGCAGTACTTC.

The J gene is TRBJ2-1, the V gene TRBV10-3; 10 bases are shared with TRBD1. This CDR3 region has 16 residues. V was clipped by 4 bases and J by 6 bases; unmatched bases: 9. Germline CDR1 ENHRY, CDR2 SYGVKD. CDR3 nucleotides: TGTGCCATCAGTGTTCTCGGGACAGGGGCCAGCAATGAGCAGTTCTTC. Its protein is CAISVLGTGASNEQFF.

The chain is built from TRBV19 and TRBJ1-1; 10 positions match TRBD1. This CDR3 comprises 15 residues. V dropped 5 bases and J dropped 3; count of bases not matched to a gene: 6. Germline CDR1 LNHDA, CDR2 SQIVND (reference sequence). The DNA of the CDR3 is TGTGCCAGTAGTCCGACAGGGGGCGTTGACACTGAAGCTTTCTTT. Protein: CASSPTGGVDTEAFF.

The gene calls are TRBV30 and TRBJ2-7; 11 bases are a match to TRBD1. The CDR3 sequence is 13 residues long. Germline CDR1 is GTSNPN and CDR2 is SVGIG (reference sequence). J was trimmed by 3 bases and V by 8 bases; bases with no gene match: 6. CDR3 loop: CAGRGTGGYEQYF. The CDR3 nucleotides are TGTGCCGGGCGCGGGACAGGGGGCTACGAGCAGTACTTC.

The chain combines TRBV11-3 with TRBJ1-6; tentative D call: TRBD1 (5 bases). Germline-derived CDR1 and CDR2 are SGHNT and YENEEA. There are 15 residues in the CDR3. Trimming took off 10 bases at V and 0 bases at J, with 13 bases between the two ends. CDR3 DNA: TGTGCCAAAACTATCGACAGCTCCTATAATTCACCCCTCCACTTT. Residues: CAKTIDSSYNSPLHF.

This chain uses TRBV9 with TRBJ1-5; D is perhaps TRBD1 (5 bases). V lost 0 bases and J 1 base, leaving 17 bases between the germline ends. This CDR3 has 18 amino acids. Per germline, CDR1 SGDLS and CDR2 YYNGEE. The CDR3, as DNA: TGTGCCAGCAGCGTAGGGGGGGGTGCGACGGCGAGCAATCAGCCCCAGCATTTT. Translating gives CASSVGGGATASNQPQHF.

The J gene is TRBJ2-2, the V gene TRBV6-2 or TRBV6-3; 11 bases agree with TRBD1. The germline V gene encodes CDR1 MNHEY and CDR2 SVGEGT. V shed 2 bases, J shed 3 bases, and the junction held 8 bases outside the gene matches. This CDR3 is 18 amino acids long. Here the CDR3 DNA reads TGTGCCAGCAGTTACGCGGACAGGGGGCAGGTCGACACCGGGGAGCTGTTTTTT. Protein product: CASSYADRGQVDTGELFF.

This rearrangement joins TRBV25-1 to TRBJ1-2; D unresolved. The germline CDR1 and CDR2 sequences are MGHDK and SYGVNS. The CDR3 runs 11 residues. Trimming cost V 2 bases and J 9 bases, with 7 bases left between them. The CDR3 is CASSEGRRYTF. Written as DNA, the CDR3 is TGTGCCAGCAGTGAAGGGCGACGCTACACCTTC.

The rearrangement links TRBV3-1 (or the pseudogene TRBV3-2) to TRBJ2-1; 11 nucleotides agree with TRBD1. The CDR3 runs to 16 residues. Germline V gene data show CDR1 as LGHDT and CDR2 as YNNKEL (reference sequence). V shed 4 bases and J 6 bases; nucleotides not matched to a gene: 8. For the CDR3, the DNA is TGTGCCAGCAGCCCGATGGGACAGGGGGAAGCCAATGAGCAGTTCTTC. This encodes CASSPMGQGEANEQFF.

This clone has only one observation. The chain links TRBV6-5 to TRBJ2-3, with 9 nucleotides matching TRBD1. CDR3 length: 14 amino acids. V shed 4 bases and J 5 bases; nucleotides not matched to a gene: 4. From germline, CDR1 is MNHEY and CDR2 SVGAGI. The CDR3 reads CASSSDRGIDTQYF. As DNA, the CDR3 is TGTGCCAGCAGTTCGGACAGGGGTATAGATACGCAGTATTTT.

The chain couples TRBV9 to TRBJ1-4, with no clear D. The CDR3 spans 14 residues. Germline CDR1 reads SGDLS; CDR2 reads YYNGEE. Deletions cut 3 bases from V and 10 bases from J, with 16 bases between. CDR3 residues: CASSADLNGGKLFF. CDR3 in DNA: TGTGCCAGCAGCGCCGATTTGAACGGAGGAAAACTGTTTTTT. The whole variable domain, remainder taken from reference TRBV9 and TRBJ1-4, is DSGVTQTPKHLITATGQRVTLRCSPRSGDLSVYWYQQSLDQGLQFLIQYYNGEERAKGNILERFSAQQFPDLHSELNLSSLELGDSALYFCASSADLNGGKLFFGSGTQLSVL.

Only a few counts were recorded for this clone. The gene calls are TRBV6-5 and TRBJ1-1, with a weak D call TRBD1 (6 bases). Germline V gene data show CDR1 as MNHEY and CDR2 as SVGAGI. The CDR3 length is 14 residues. Trimming took 0 bases from V and 5 from J, leaving 10 bases between them. DNA of the CDR3: TGTGCCAGCAGTTACTCAGCAGGGGCGACTGAAGCTTTCTTT. It translates to CASSYSAGATEAFF.

V and J are TRBV30 and TRBJ1-6; 8 bases match TRBD1. Germline-derived CDR1 and CDR2 are GTSNPN and SVGIG (reference sequence). V was clipped by 3 bases and J by 4 bases; unmatched bases: 8. The CDR3 runs to 16 residues. The chain's CDR3 is CAWSLPGQAYNSPLHF. The CDR3 nucleotides read TGTGCCTGGAGCCTACCGGGACAGGCTTATAATTCACCCCTCCACTTT.

The chain recombines TRBV11-3 with TRBJ1-1, with a possible D match to TRBD1 (5 bases). The CDR3 has 15 residues. V was cut by 11 bases and J by 1 base, with 20 bases left in between. Germline V gives CDR1 SGHNT, CDR2 YENEEA. The DNA for the CDR3 is TGTGCCGGGGATCGAATTGGACAAAAGAACACTGAAGCTTTCTTT. The encoded protein is CAGDRIGQKNTEAFF.

The chain is built from TRBV25-1 and TRBJ1-6; TRBD1 might be the D (6 bases). The CDR3 covers 13 residues. V lost 4 bases to trimming and J lost 9 bases, with 10 bases between them. Germline V gives CDR1 MGHDK, CDR2 SYGVNS. The CDR3 spells CASSVLGGSPLHF. The DNA for the CDR3 is TGTGCCAGCAGTGTTCTAGGGGGTTCACCCCTCCACTTT.

The gene calls are TRBV24-1 and TRBJ2-3; 9 bases line up with TRBD1. The CDR3 has 17 residues. J was trimmed by 2 bases and V by 6 bases; bases with no gene match: 11. Germline CDR1 KGHDR, CDR2 SFDVKD. CDR3 in DNA: TGTGCCACCAGTAAGTGGACAGGGGCTAATTCCACAGATACGCAGTATTTT. This codes for CATSKWTGANSTDTQYF.

This clone has only a few counts. The V call is TRBV7-2, the J call TRBJ1-5, with no clear D. CDR1 is SGHTA, CDR2 FQGNSA, per germline. The CDR3 has 16 residues. The V end was cut by 5 bases, the J end by 6 bases, with 20 bases between. DNA of the CDR3: TGTGCCAGCAGCCCAGACGAGACCCACTACGGTCAGCCCCAGCATTTT. Residues: CASSPDETHYGQPQHF.

The chain links TRBV12-5 to TRBJ2-7, with TRBD2 matching 8 bases. This CDR3 is built from 15 residues. From germline, CDR1 is LGHNT and CDR2 FRNRAP. The junction had 4 bases not matched to a gene; V was cut back by 3 bases and J by 0 bases. CDR3 nucleotides: TGTGCTAGTGGTTTATGGGCGGGGGGCTCCTACGAGCAGTACTTC. It codes for CASGLWAGGSYEQYF.

This chain uses TRBV16 with TRBJ1-5, with unresolved D. This CDR3 is built from 15 residues. Germline V gene data show CDR1 as KGHSY and CDR2 as FQNENV. V lost 2 bases and J 3 bases, leaving 11 bases between the germline ends. This CDR3 is CASSQTGVSNQPQHF. In DNA, the CDR3 is TGTGCCAGCAGCCAAACCGGGGTCTCCAATCAGCCCCAGCATTTT.

The CDR3 DNA is TGTGCCAGCGTTGGGAGGGACACTGAAGCTTTCTTT. Translated, it gives CASVGRDTEAFF. The J gene is TRBJ1-1, the V gene TRBV7-9; D is ambiguous. CDR1 is SEHNR, CDR2 FQNEAQ, per germline (reference sequence). The CDR3 contains 12 residues. Between the trimmed V and J ends, which lost 8 bases and 3 bases, there was a span of 10 bases.

The CDR3 spells CASTPGAGNSPLHF. CDR3 coding DNA: TGTGCCAGCACCCCCGGGGCGGGGAATTCACCCCTCCACTTT. The chain carries TRBV2 and TRBJ1-6; possible D gene TRBD1, 5 bases. Germline loops: CDR1 SNHLY, CDR2 FYNNEI. The CDR3 is 14 amino acids. V lost 7 bases and J 7 bases, leaving 14 bases between the germline ends.

The chain is built from TRBV2 and TRBJ1-1; D is unresolved. This CDR3 comprises 14 residues. Trimming took 4 bases from V and 0 from J, leaving 9 bases between them. The germline CDR1 and CDR2 sequences are SNHLY and FYNNEI. This chain's CDR3 is CASSAEQLNTEAFF. For the CDR3, the DNA is TGTGCCAGCAGTGCCGAACAGCTGAACACTGAAGCTTTCTTT.

The CDR3, as DNA: TGCAGCGTTCCAGGGACACTAAAATCGGGCACTGAAGCTTTCTTT. The encoded protein is CSVPGTLKSGTEAFF. The chain couples TRBV29-1 to TRBJ1-1; a weak D match, TRBD1 (6 bases). The CDR3 is made up of 15 amino acids. Germline V gene data show CDR1 as SQVTM and CDR2 as ANQGSEA. Trimming took off 5 bases at V and 4 bases at J, with 20 bases between the two ends. The full variable domain, its missing parts supplied by reference TRBV29-1 and TRBJ1-1, is SAVISQKPSRDICQRGTSLTIQCQVDSQVTMMFWYRQQPGQSLTLIATANQGSEATYESGFVIDKFPISRPNLTFSTLTVSNMSPEDSSIYLCSVPGTLKSGTEAFFGQGTRLTVV.

The rearrangement joins TRBV4-3 to TRBJ2-1; tentative D call: TRBD2 (7 bases). In germline, CDR1 is LGHNA, CDR2 YSLEER. V lost 0 bases, J lost 4 bases, and 16 bases lay in between. The CDR3 runs to 17 residues. The CDR3 loop reads CASSQDGRGGRYNEQFF. In nucleotides, the CDR3 is TGCGCCAGCAGCCAAGACGGTAGGGGGGGTCGGTACAATGAGCAGTTCTTC.

V is TRBV5-1 and J is TRBJ2-3; maybe TRBD2 (5 bases). The CDR3 totals 16 residues. V was shortened by 0 bases and J by 0 bases, with 11 bases between the two germline ends. The V gene's germline CDR1 is SGHRS and CDR2 YFSETQ. The DNA of the CDR3 is TGCGCCAGCAGCTTGGGGACTGGTTATAGCACAGATACGCAGTATTTT. Translated, it gives CASSLGTGYSTDTQYF.

This clone was seen more than once but under ten times. The CDR3 DNA sequence: TGTGCCAGCAGTTTATCCCCTAGCGGGAGCTACGAGCAGTACTTC. Amino acids: CASSLSPSGSYEQYF. The chain combines TRBV27 with TRBJ2-7; TRBD2 matches at 10 bases. Per germline, CDR1 MNHEY and CDR2 SMNVEV (reference sequence). V was clipped by 0 bases and J by 3 bases; unmatched bases: 2. This CDR3 has 15 residues.

The V call is TRBV18, the J call TRBJ1-5, with TRBD1 matching over 7 bases. CDR1 is KGHSH, CDR2 LQKENI, per germline. The CDR3 contains 14 residues. V dropped 5 bases and J dropped 3; count of bases not matched to a gene: 4. The CDR3 reads CASSWDSLNQPQHF. The CDR3 bases are TGTGCCAGCTCATGGGACAGCCTCAATCAGCCCCAGCATTTT.